One and the same sample provided the 24 T cell receptor beta chains below, sequenced in a study of T cells in Graves' hyperthyroidism and ophthalmopathy (dated by TCRdb to the late 2010s). The library came from multiplex PCR. TCRdb records Illumina HiSeq 2000 as the sequencer. TCR beta CDR3 regions were amplified from RNA transcripts. For the first round of RT-PCR on the TCR CDR3, the HTBI primer set was used together with the Qiagen OneStep RT-PCR kit. In-frame beta chains were kept once TCRdb had trimmed the public reads at Q25 with fastp and called clones with MiXCR. Identical CDR3 protein sequences are pooled into one entry, listed with their most common genes and DNA. For this sample there are approximately 330,000 distinct CDR3 sequences; around 23% appear just once. Of the sample, less than 65% is held by the ten largest clones. Sequencing used blood. These receptors all come from a woman in her forties or fifties with Graves' hyperthyroidism.

This clonotype was detected many times. J is TRBJ2-7 and V is TRBV12-3 or TRBV12-4; 9 bases are shared with TRBD1. Losses at the gene ends were 3 bases for V and 4 bases for J; bases not matched to a gene: 1. The CDR3 consists of 13 residues. The CDR3 bases are TGTGCCAGCAGTTTTGGGACAGGGTACGAGCAGTACTTC. Protein product: CASSFGTGYEQYF.

The table lists this clonotype with many counts. J is TRBJ2-7 and V is TRBV3-1; D uncertain. The CDR3 sequence is 12 residues long. Germline lookup yields CDR1 LGHDT and CDR2 YNNKEL (reference sequence). Trimming took 0 bases from V and 4 from J, leaving 4 bases between them. The CDR3 DNA reads as TGTGCCAGCAGCCAAGAGCCTTACGAGCAGTACTTC. Translated, it gives CASSQEPYEQYF.

This clonotype was seen just once. The V and J genes are TRBV12-3 or TRBV12-4 and TRBJ1-5; no definite D call. This CDR3 has 15 amino acids. The ends were cut back, 2 bases at V and 2 bases at J, with 10 bases in the middle. CDR3 sequence: CASSLFGIRNQPQHF. CDR3 in DNA: TGTGCCAGCAGTTTATTCGGTATTCGCAATCAGCCCCAGCATTTT.

This clonotype was observed a few times. This chain joins TRBV30 and TRBJ1-1; 10 nucleotides match TRBD1. CDR3 length equals 17 residues. The germline V gene has CDR1 GTSNPN and CDR2 SVGIG (reference sequence). V lost 2 bases and J lost 9; bases outside the gene matches: 18. As DNA, the CDR3 is TGTGCCTGGAGTCCTCTCGCGGGACAGGGGCTGAAATTCAAAGCTTTCTTT. This encodes CAWSPLAGQGLKFKAFF.

Comment on this clonotype: This may be a read error: a much more frequent sequence differs by one nucleotide. This chain joins TRBV6-1 and TRBJ2-5, with a weak D call TRBD2 (6 bases). This CDR3 has 15 amino acids. Trimming took off 8 bases at V and 3 bases at J, with 19 bases between the two ends. CDR1 is MNHNS and CDR2 is SASEGT in the germline V gene. CDR3 nucleotides: TGTGCCAGCTCGCGGCGACTAGTGGGGGAAGAGACCCAGTACTTC. It translates to CASSRRLVGEETQYF.

In this sample, this clonotype turned up a few times. This rearrangement joins TRBV19 to TRBJ2-3; TRBD1 matches at 8 bases. The CDR3 loop spans 15 amino acids. V dropped 3 bases and J dropped 4; count of bases not matched to a gene: 6. CDR1 is LNHDA and CDR2 is SQIVND in the germline V gene (reference sequence). CDR3 residues: CASSMGQVVADTQYF. CDR3 sequence (DNA): TGTGCCAGTAGTATGGGACAGGTTGTTGCAGATACGCAGTATTTT.

This clonotype was found many times. The rearrangement links TRBV20-1 to TRBJ2-3, with D hard to call. The CDR3 has 12 residues. Germline CDR1 DFQATT, CDR2 SNEGSKA (reference sequence). Trimming removed 6 bases from V and 2 bases from J, with 9 bases in between. The DNA of the CDR3 is TGCAGTGCCGATCCCTTCACAGATACGCAGTATTTT. Its translation: CSADPFTDTQYF.

This chain links TRBV13 with TRBJ1-4, with TRBD1 as a possible D gene (5 bases). V was cut by 0 bases and J by 3 bases, with 11 bases left in between. CDR1 and CDR2 from the germline V gene are PRHDT and FYEKMQ (reference sequence). The length of the CDR3 is 16 residues. The CDR3 region has the DNA TGTGCCAGCAGCTTAGGGCTTGGGGCGTCTAATGAAAAACTGTTTTTT. Translated: CASSLGLGASNEKLFF.

The sample holds a few counts of this clonotype. At one of its ends the junction is not consistent with the germline gene, which may arise from a read error. V and J are TRBV7-2 and TRBJ2-5; no firm D call. CDR3 size: 14 residues. CDR1 is SGHTA, CDR2 FQGNSA, per germline. Here the CDR3 reads CASSLYPAQETQYF. CDR3 DNA sequence: TGCGCCAGCAGCTTGTATCCTGCTCAAGAGACCCAGTACTTC.

The sample holds many counts of this clonotype. V is TRBV6-5 and J is TRBJ1-1; 9 bases align to TRBD1. The CDR3 extends over 15 amino acids. V lost 1 base, J lost 6 bases, and 6 bases stayed unmatched. Germline V lookup: CDR1 MNHEY, CDR2 SVGAGI. CDR3 in amino acids: CASSYLGQGMAEAFF. Written as DNA, the CDR3 is TGTGCCAGCAGTTACTTAGGACAGGGGATGGCTGAAGCTTTCTTT.

The chain recombines TRBV20-1 with TRBJ1-6; D is unclear. V lost 1 base and J lost 17, with 12 bases in between. This CDR3 region has 11 residues. Germline lookup yields CDR1 DFQATT and CDR2 SNEGSKA (reference sequence). As DNA, the CDR3 is TGCAGTGCTAGAGCCGCTCCCCGGGTCCACTTT. Translating gives CSARAAPRVHF.

This clonotype was counted at least ten times. The chain carries TRBV2 and TRBJ2-3; possibly TRBD2 for D (6 bases). The V end was cut by 7 bases, the J end by 2 bases, with 19 bases between. Germline V CDR1 and CDR2: SNHLY, FYNNEI. The CDR3 covers 16 residues. CDR3 residues: CASIPMSAGYTDTQYF. The DNA of the CDR3 is TGTGCCAGCATCCCTATGTCAGCGGGTTACACAGATACGCAGTATTTT.

The chain is built from TRBV6-1 and TRBJ2-2, with D uncertain. V lost 7 bases and J 5 bases, leaving 5 bases between the germline ends. Germline loops: CDR1 MNHNS, CDR2 SASEGT. The CDR3 length is 11 residues. This CDR3 reads CASTRTGELFF. In nucleotides, the CDR3 is TGTGCCAGCACGCGGACCGGGGAGCTGTTTTTT.

This clonotype was detected ten times or more. In DNA form, the CDR3 reads TGTGCCAGCAGATTAGCGGGAGGGCCGAGCACCGGGGAGCTGTTTTTT. Translation gives CASRLAGGPSTGELFF. This chain connects TRBV28 to TRBJ2-2; 11 nucleotides line up with TRBD2. CDR1 and CDR2 (germline): MDHEN, SYDVKM. This CDR3 region has 16 residues. V lost 6 bases, J lost 4 bases, and 7 bases stayed unmatched.

This clonotype was found many times. The CDR3 DNA reads TGTGCCAGCAGTTACTCGACCGGGGCCTACGAGCAGTACTTC. Translated, it gives CASSYSTGAYEQYF. The chain is built from TRBV6-6 and TRBJ2-7; tentative D call: TRBD2 (5 bases). This CDR3 contains 14 residues. Germline CDR1 is MNHNY and CDR2 is SVGAGI (reference sequence). V lost 0 bases and J 2 bases, leaving 8 bases between the germline ends.

At least ten counts were recorded for this clonotype. The chain carries TRBV11-2 and TRBJ2-3, with 8 bases identical to TRBD1. Germline V CDR1 and CDR2: SGHAT, FQNNGV. The ends lost 7 bases at V and 1 base at J; junction bases unmatched: 4. This CDR3 region has 14 residues. The DNA for the CDR3 is TGTGCCAGCACCCAGACAGGGGGCACAGATACGCAGTATTTT. It codes for CASTQTGGTDTQYF.

As regards this clonotype: One end of the junction does not line up with germline, which may come from a read error. V is TRBV7-7 and J is TRBJ2-2; possible D gene TRBD2, 5 bases. This CDR3 contains 14 residues. CDR1 and CDR2 (germline): SSHAT, FNYEAQ (reference sequence). CDR3 nucleotides: TGTGCTAGCAGCTTAGCGCGCATGGACGGGGAGCTGTTTTTT. Its protein is CASSLARMDGELFF.

The gene calls are TRBV7-2 and TRBJ2-6, with no clear D. This CDR3 has 16 residues. V lost 4 bases, J lost 1 base, and 11 bases lay in between. Germline loops: CDR1 SGHTA, CDR2 FQGNSA. DNA of the CDR3: TGTGCCAGCAGCTCACTTGTCTTATCTGGGGCCAACGTCCTGACTTTC. Translated: CASSSLVLSGANVLTF.

This clonotype was picked up many times. The J gene is TRBJ2-1, the V gene TRBV27; 10 bases line up with TRBD2. Germline CDR1 MNHEY, CDR2 SMNVEV (reference sequence). Trimming cost V 2 bases and J 7 bases; bases outside gene matches: 8. CDR3 length: 16 amino acids. Here the CDR3 DNA reads TGTGCCAGCAGTTTAGTAGCGGGGGGCCCTCGAAATGAGCAGTTCTTC. Translating gives CASSLVAGGPRNEQFF.

The sample holds many counts of this clonotype. This chain joins TRBV6-8 and TRBJ2-3; D possibly matches TRBD1 or TRBD2 (5 bases each). The V end lost 1 base, the J end lost 1 base, and 9 bases lay between the germline ends. Germline assignment: CDR1 MNHGY and CDR2 SAAAGT. This CDR3 has 15 residues. The CDR3: CASSYYQGGTDTQYF. The CDR3 DNA follows: TGTGCCAGCAGTTACTACCAGGGAGGCACAGATACGCAGTATTTT.

The rearrangement joins TRBV5-1 to TRBJ1-2; D gene ambiguous. The CDR3 covers 14 residues. CDR1 is SGHRS, CDR2 YFSETQ, per germline. V was cut by 0 bases and J by 0 bases, with 6 bases left in between. CDR3 in DNA: TGCGCCAGCAGCTTGGGGCCTACTAACTATGGCTACACCTTC. Amino acids: CASSLGPTNYGYTF.

This clonotype was seen repeatedly, ten times or more. The chain employs TRBV20-1 and TRBJ1-2; no clear D gene. The length of the CDR3 is 12 residues. Germline CDR1 reads DFQATT; CDR2 reads SNEGSKA (reference sequence). V lost 7 bases to trimming and J lost 8 bases, with 17 bases between them. For the CDR3, the DNA is TGCAGTGTCAAGGACGTGGGTAGGGGCTACACCTTC. It yields the protein CSVKDVGRGYTF.

Notes on this clonotype: A junction boundary mismatches the germline segment, possibly from a read error. The CDR3 DNA reads TGCGCCAGCAGCCTGGGACTAGCGGGAGGTACCTACGAGCGGTACTTC. Translated: CASSLGLAGGTYERYF. This chain links TRBV5-1 with TRBJ2-7; 15 positions match TRBD2. Germline V lookup: CDR1 SGHRS, CDR2 YFSETQ. The CDR3 covers 16 residues.

The chain has TRBV7-9 and TRBJ1-2, with a tentative D call TRBD1 (5 bases). The CDR3 runs 16 residues. V gave up 4 bases and J gave up 3 bases, with 18 bases separating them. Germline V gene lookup returns CDR1 SEHNR and CDR2 FQNEAQ (reference sequence). The CDR3 DNA reads as TGTGCCAGCAGCTCCCTAGGGAACAGGCTCGACTATGGCTACACCTTC. It specifies CASSSLGNRLDYGYTF.